The 19 T cell receptor beta chains below come from one sample, sequenced in a study of CD8 T cells in ankylosing spondylitis. From the 5' RACE reads, TCRdb called clonotypes with MiXCR, one entry per CDR3 protein. In the table there are about 160,000 distinct CDR3 sequences, 40% to 50% of which are singletons. Sequenced: synovial fluid, either unsorted or a sorted T cell fraction (not recorded which). These receptors were collected from a male donor with ankylosing spondylitis.

This chain connects TRBV28 to TRBJ2-3; TRBD1 agrees at 7 bases. Germline CDR1 and CDR2: MDHEN and SYDVKM. The CDR3 has 19 amino acids. J was trimmed by 3 bases and V by 1 base; bases with no gene match: 16. CDR3 nucleotides: TGTGCCAGCAGTTTATCGTTACCAGGGGGATACTTTTTGACAGATACGCAGTATTTT. It is translated as CASSLSLPGGYFLTDTQYF.

This clonotype came up a few times. The chain links TRBV12-3 or TRBV12-4 to TRBJ2-1; 8 bases line up with TRBD1. V lost 7 bases, J lost 8 bases, and 10 bases stayed unmatched. The CDR3 is 14 residues long. In nucleotides, the CDR3 is TGTGCCAGCACCCGGCAGGGGGCATTCGATGAGCAGTTCTTC. This encodes CASTRQGAFDEQFF.

The chain links TRBV4-1 to TRBJ1-1; tentatively, D is TRBD1 (6 bases). Germline CDR1 MGHRA, CDR2 YSYEKL. The CDR3 runs to 17 residues. V was clipped by 0 bases and J by 5 bases, with 19 bases between them. The CDR3 is CASSQEGWGLGGTEAFF. The CDR3 nucleotides are TGCGCCAGCAGCCAAGAAGGTTGGGGATTAGGGGGGACTGAAGCTTTCTTT.

There are many counts of this clonotype. The V call is TRBV29-1, the J call TRBJ2-7; 8 bases match TRBD1. J gave up 5 bases and V 4 bases, and 10 bases lay outside the gene matches. The CDR3 sequence is 14 residues long. Germline values: CDR1 SQVTM, CDR2 ANQGSEA. CDR3 residues: CSVAAGGLADEQYF. The CDR3 DNA is TGCAGCGTTGCCGCAGGGGGCTTAGCGGACGAGCAGTACTTC.

V and J are TRBV4-1 and TRBJ2-1, with D possibly TRBD1 on 6 matching bases. The germline CDR1 and CDR2 sequences are MGHRA and YSYEKL. This CDR3 is built from 17 residues. V was cut by 3 bases and J by 5 bases, with 20 bases left in between. The CDR3 nucleotides read TGCGCCAGCAGCCATCTTACAGGGCCGTTTCAAGACAATGAGCAGTTCTTC. Translation gives CASSHLTGPFQDNEQFF.

This chain joins TRBV12-3 or TRBV12-4 and TRBJ2-2; D is possibly TRBD1 (5 bases). V lost 8 bases to trimming and J lost 3 bases, with 13 bases between them. The length of the CDR3 is 14 residues. CDR3 sequence: CASGPGWYTGELFF. The CDR3 DNA follows: TGTGCCAGCGGCCCAGGGTGGTACACCGGGGAGCTGTTTTTT.

This chain joins TRBV4-1 and TRBJ2-7; D is ambiguous. CDR3 length: 16 amino acids. The V gene lost 4 bases and the J gene lost 3 bases, with 19 bases spanning the gap. Germline values: CDR1 MGHRA, CDR2 YSYEKL. CDR3 amino acids: CASSRMLLRWDYEQYF. The CDR3 DNA reads TGCGCCAGCAGCCGCATGCTATTGCGGTGGGACTACGAGCAGTACTTC.

This clonotype was counted a few times. V usage is TRBV7-8 and J usage is TRBJ2-3, with D uncertain. Germline V lookup: CDR1 SGHVS, CDR2 FQNEAQ. The CDR3 has 11 residues. V lost 1 base and J lost 7, with 3 bases in between. The CDR3 DNA reads TGTGCCAGCAGCTTAGTTTATACGCAGTATTTT. Translation: CASSLVYTQYF. Using reference TRBV7-8 and TRBJ2-3 for the parts outside the CDR3, the full variable domain is GAGVSQSPRYKVAKRGQDVALRCDPISGHVSLFWYQQALGQGPEFLTYFQNEAQLDKSGLPSDRFFAERPEGSVSTLKIQRTQQEDSAVYLCASSLVYTQYFGPGTRLTVL.

In its sample, this clonotype was seen many times. The rearrangement links TRBV5-1 to TRBJ2-7; 7 nucleotides agree with TRBD2. After removal of 4 bases from V and 6 bases from J, the junction contained 10 bases not matched to a gene. The CDR3 is 14 amino acids. Germline V CDR1 and CDR2: SGHRS, YFSETQ. As DNA, the CDR3 is TGCGCCAGCAGCCGTGGACTAGAAGACGGCGAGCAGTACTTC. It specifies CASSRGLEDGEQYF.

This sequence joins TRBV27 and TRBJ2-1; 10 bases map to TRBD1. This CDR3 comprises 16 residues. Trimming took 3 bases from V and 1 from J; bases not matched to a gene: 3. CDR1 and CDR2 (germline): MNHEY, SMNVEV (reference sequence). The CDR3 DNA follows: TGTGCCAGCAGTTTCCTGGGACAGGGGTCCTACAATGAGCAGTTCTTC. Protein product: CASSFLGQGSYNEQFF.

This clonotype was seen more than once but under ten times. V is TRBV5-1 and J is TRBJ2-7; D might be TRBD1 (6 bases). The CDR3 runs 16 residues. V lost 4 bases and J 7 bases, leaving 24 bases between the germline ends. Germline V gene sequence: CDR1 SGHRS, CDR2 YFSETQ. The DNA of the CDR3 is TGCGCCAGCAGCCAAAATTCTCAGGGGCTAAACATGGAGCAGTACTTC. Protein: CASSQNSQGLNMEQYF.

V and J are TRBV30 and TRBJ2-1; 10 nucleotides agree with TRBD2. Germline trimming cut 0 bases from V and 4 bases from J; bases unmatched to any gene: 6. Looked up from germline, CDR1 is GTSNPN and CDR2 is SVGIG (reference sequence). The CDR3 runs to 16 residues. This CDR3 reads CAWSVQSLAGYNEQFF. Written as DNA, the CDR3 is TGTGCCTGGAGTGTACAGTCACTAGCGGGGTACAATGAGCAGTTCTTC. The entire variable domain, with the rest obtained from reference TRBV30 and TRBJ2-1, is as follows: SQTIHQWPATLVQPVGSPLSLECTVEGTSNPNLYWYRQAAGRGLQLLFYSVGIGQISSEVPQNLSASRPQDRQFILSSKKLLLSDSGFYLCAWSVQSLAGYNEQFFGPGTRLTVL.

This chain connects TRBV5-1 to TRBJ2-2; a weak D match, TRBD1 (6 bases). Germline V gene sequence: CDR1 SGHRS, CDR2 YFSETQ. This CDR3 contains 16 residues. Trimming took 0 bases from V and 3 from J, leaving 12 bases between them. CDR3 DNA sequence: TGCGCCAGCAGCTTGGAGATGACAGGTTACACCGGGGAGCTGTTTTTT. Protein product: CASSLEMTGYTGELFF.

The V call is TRBV10-3, the J call TRBJ2-1, with D perhaps matching TRBD1 (5 bases). With 10 bases removed from V and 5 bases from J, the gap between germline ends came to 15 bases. The CDR3 has 13 residues. Germline V gene data show CDR1 as ENHRY and CDR2 as SYGVKD. The CDR3 region has the DNA TGTGCCACTAGTCGACAGAGAAACAATGAGCAGTTCTTC. Translation: CATSRQRNNEQFF.

For this clonotype: The conserved final phenylalanine or tryptophan is absent from the CDR3, which likely points to a read error. This chain joins TRBV20-1 and TRBJ2-5; 8 bases align to TRBD1. Germline assignment: CDR1 DFQATT and CDR2 SNEGSKA (reference sequence). V lost 1 base and J lost 5; bases outside the gene matches: 18. The CDR3 covers 18 residues. The CDR3 protein is CSARGVGTGGSMGETQYL. The CDR3 coding sequence is TGCAGTGCTAGAGGAGTAGGGACAGGCGGATCAATGGGGGAGACCCAGTACCTC.

This clonotype turned up a few times. The chain uses TRBV3-1 and TRBJ2-5; D unresolved. The CDR3 is made up of 14 amino acids. V was shortened by 0 bases and J by 3 bases, with 8 bases between the two germline ends. The germline V gene encodes CDR1 LGHDT and CDR2 YNNKEL (reference sequence). CDR3 sequence: CASSQDNPEETQYF. The DNA of the CDR3 is TGTGCCAGCAGCCAAGATAATCCAGAAGAGACCCAGTACTTC.

This chain joins TRBV10-3 and TRBJ2-3; unclear D gene. Looked up from germline, CDR1 is ENHRY and CDR2 is SYGVKD. Deletions cut 0 bases from V and 2 bases from J, with 12 bases between. The CDR3 is made up of 16 amino acids. The CDR3 region has the DNA TGTGCCATCAGTGAGTCGAATAGACACTACACAGATACGCAGTATTTT. Translation: CAISESNRHYTDTQYF.

J is TRBJ2-7 and V is TRBV28, with D perhaps given as TRBD1 or TRBD2 (5 bases each). CDR3 size: 15 residues. The germline gives CDR1 MDHEN, CDR2 SYDVKM. V was clipped by 2 bases and J by 4 bases, with 15 bases between them. The CDR3 region has the DNA TGTGCCAGCAGTTTACTTCCGGGACGGCCATACGAGCAGTACTTC. This codes for CASSLLPGRPYEQYF. The full variable domain, its missing parts supplied by reference TRBV28 and TRBJ2-7, is DVKVTQSSRYLVKRTGEKVFLECVQDMDHENMFWYRQDPGLGLRLIYFSYDVKMKEKGDIPEGYSVSREKKERFSLILESASTNQTSMYLCASSLLPGRPYEQYFGPGTRLTVT.

The rearrangement links TRBV29-1 to TRBJ1-1; D is ambiguous. From germline, CDR1 is SQVTM and CDR2 ANQGSEA. CDR3 length: 11 amino acids. Trimming shortened V by 5 bases and J by 1 base, and 5 bases separated the two germline ends. CDR3 in amino acids: CSVQENTEAFF. Written as DNA, the CDR3 is TGCAGCGTTCAGGAGAACACTGAAGCTTTCTTT.